This T cell receptor (beta chain) came from a study of CD8 T cells in Susac syndrome. It was with random hexamers that roughly 0.45 to 1 ug RNA was reverse transcribed. TCRdb re-derived calls from the immunoSEQ multiplex PCR reads in MiXCR, one entry per CDR3 protein. The table lists about 280,000 distinct CDR3 sequences, more than 75% of them singletons. This clonotype was seen a single time. This CDR3 is 16 amino acids long. V gave up 6 bases and J gave up 0 bases; unmatched junction bases: 8. CDR1 is MDHEN and CDR2 is SYDVKM in the germline V gene. Sequenced material: CD8+ T cells from PBMCs. This chain links TRBV28 with TRBJ1-5; 7 nucleotides agree with TRBD1. This clonotype was obtained from a human donor with multiple sclerosis. In DNA, the CDR3 is TGTGCCAGCAGACAACAGGGGAGAGATAGCAATCAGCCCCAGCATTTT. Translated: CASRQQGRDSNQPQHF.